These 12 T cell receptor beta chains share one sample of origin, sequenced in a study of CD8 T cells in Susac syndrome. It was with random hexamers that 0.5 to 1 ug RNA was reverse transcribed. Each CDR3 protein is one row after TCRdb ran MiXCR on the immunoSEQ multiplex PCR reads. The sample has 150,000 to 180,000 distinct CDR3 sequences; roughly 95% are singletons. The sample was CD8+ T cells from PBMCs. Receptor source: a human donor with multiple sclerosis.

This clonotype was detected only once. The V and J genes are TRBV11-3 and TRBJ2-3; 10 positions match TRBD1. The CDR3 has 14 amino acids. CDR1 and CDR2 (germline): SGHNT, YENEEA. V trimming: 5 bases; J trimming: 6 bases; junction bases outside the gene matches: 5. The CDR3 region has the DNA TGTGCCAGCAGCCAGACAGGGGGCCTTGATACGCAGTATTTT. Translating it yields CASSQTGGLDTQYF.

V usage is TRBV9 and J usage is TRBJ2-7; the match to TRBD1 covers 7 bases. The germline V gene encodes CDR1 SGDLS and CDR2 YYNGEE. V was clipped by 4 bases and J by 3 bases; unmatched bases: 7. This CDR3 region has 14 residues. CDR3 sequence reads: CASSMAGTVYEQYF. The CDR3 DNA is TGTGCCAGCAGCATGGCCGGGACAGTCTACGAGCAGTACTTC.

The chain joins TRBV13 to TRBJ2-1; D unclear. Trimming shortened V by 1 base and J by 7 bases, and 8 bases separated the two germline ends. This CDR3 region has 13 residues. CDR1 PRHDT and CDR2 FYEKMQ come from the germline V gene (reference sequence). In nucleotides, the CDR3 is TGTGCCAGCAGCTTAGAGGGAAGGAATGAGCAGTTCTTC. Translating gives CASSLEGRNEQFF.

The chain links TRBV4-1 to TRBJ1-2; a possible D gene is TRBD1 (6 bases). This CDR3 comprises 14 residues. Per the germline V gene, CDR1 is MGHRA and CDR2 is YSYEKL. Trimming removed 3 bases at V and 4 bases at J, with 12 bases between. The CDR3 DNA reads TGCGCCAGCAGCCAGACCGACAGGACCTATGGCTACACCTTC. This translates into CASSQTDRTYGYTF.

V is TRBV20-1 and J is TRBJ1-5; 11 bases map to TRBD1. The CDR3 consists of 15 residues. Per the germline V gene, CDR1 is DFQATT and CDR2 is SNEGSKA (reference sequence). J lost 4 bases, V lost 7 bases, and 9 bases had no gene match. The CDR3 bases are TGCAGTGGGGAAGAGGGGACAGGGGGTAATCAGCCCCAGCATTTT. Its protein product is CSGEEGTGGNQPQHF.

The V call is TRBV2, the J call TRBJ2-7, with unresolved D. The CDR3 sequence is 11 residues long. From germline, CDR1 is SNHLY and CDR2 FYNNEI. V dropped 8 bases and J dropped 6 bases, with 11 bases sitting between them. CDR3 DNA sequence: TGTGCCAGCCCCCGGGCTTCCGAGCAGTACGTC. Translation gives CASPRASEQYV.

This chain links TRBV20-1 with TRBJ2-1, with 7 bases aligning to TRBD2. J was trimmed by 7 bases and V by 5 bases; bases with no gene match: 11. The CDR3 has 14 residues. Germline V lookup: CDR1 DFQATT, CDR2 SNEGSKA (reference sequence). The CDR3 coding sequence is TGCAGTGCTGAGGGTCGGGGGGACCGGAATGAGCAGTTCTTC. Its translation is CSAEGRGDRNEQFF.

This sequence joins TRBV12-3 or TRBV12-4 and TRBJ2-3; D unresolved. V was cut by 3 bases and J by 4 bases, with 11 bases left in between. The CDR3 length is 14 residues. The CDR3: CASSFVLGSDTQYF. In DNA form, the CDR3 reads TGTGCCAGCAGTTTTGTTCTCGGTTCAGATACGCAGTATTTT.

The chain uses TRBV6-4 and TRBJ2-1; 15 bases agree with TRBD2. Per the germline V gene, CDR1 is MRHNA and CDR2 is SNTAGT. V trimming: 4 bases; J trimming: 6 bases; junction bases outside the gene matches: 1. The CDR3 loop spans 15 amino acids. CDR3 in DNA: TGTGCCAGCAGTGGGACTAGCGGGGGGGCCAATGAGCAGTTCTTC. Translated: CASSGTSGGANEQFF.

The rearrangement joins TRBV20-1 to TRBJ1-2; 7 nucleotides match TRBD1. Germline V CDR1 and CDR2: DFQATT, SNEGSKA (reference sequence). J lost 6 bases, V lost 6 bases, and 4 bases had no gene match. The CDR3 is made up of 11 amino acids. The CDR3 nucleotides read TGCAGTGCCCAGGGGGAGGATGGCTACACCTTC. Translated: CSAQGEDGYTF.

The chain combines TRBV20-1 with TRBJ2-2; TRBD2 is a possible D gene (7 bases). The CDR3 is 15 amino acids. V was clipped by 3 bases and J by 0 bases, with 11 bases between them. Germline CDR1 is DFQATT and CDR2 is SNEGSKA (reference sequence). CDR3 region: CSASGGPSNTGELFF. CDR3 DNA: TGCAGTGCTAGCGGGGGGCCGTCGAACACCGGGGAGCTGTTTTTT.

V and J are TRBV12-3 or TRBV12-4 and TRBJ1-2; D is unresolved. This CDR3 has 13 amino acids. Trimming cost V 5 bases and J 5 bases, with 12 bases left between them. This CDR3 is CASSITAHYGYTF. CDR3 nucleotide sequence: TGTGCCAGCAGTATCACAGCGCATTATGGCTACACCTTC.